This T cell receptor beta chain was documented in a study of tumor-infiltrating lymphocytes in localized non-small cell lung cancer. In the study overall: Resected tumor was paired with non-adjacent uninvolved lung from the same patient. Overall study results and limits: Higher tumor T cell infiltration than in uninvolved lung was supported by TCRbeta sequencing. Available tissue quantity limited TCR sequencing to a patient subset.

Comments on this clone: Its antigen is still unknown.

The assay was immunoSEQ multiplex PCR, and TCRdb's table has in-frame clones only and misses some. The sample has over 14,000 clones; 82% are singletons. The material sequenced was lung tumor tissue. This sequence originates from a human donor with non-small cell lung cancer.

For the CDR3, the DNA is TGCGCCAGCAGCCAAGATATAGGCGGGAGGCACTACGAGCAGTACTTC. Translated, it gives CASSQDIGGRHYEQYF. The rearrangement joins TRBV4-1 to TRBJ2-7; 8 positions agree with TRBD2. CDR1 is MGHRA and CDR2 is YSYEKL in the germline V gene. V shed 0 bases, J shed 3 bases, and the junction held 7 bases outside the gene matches. The CDR3 covers 16 residues.